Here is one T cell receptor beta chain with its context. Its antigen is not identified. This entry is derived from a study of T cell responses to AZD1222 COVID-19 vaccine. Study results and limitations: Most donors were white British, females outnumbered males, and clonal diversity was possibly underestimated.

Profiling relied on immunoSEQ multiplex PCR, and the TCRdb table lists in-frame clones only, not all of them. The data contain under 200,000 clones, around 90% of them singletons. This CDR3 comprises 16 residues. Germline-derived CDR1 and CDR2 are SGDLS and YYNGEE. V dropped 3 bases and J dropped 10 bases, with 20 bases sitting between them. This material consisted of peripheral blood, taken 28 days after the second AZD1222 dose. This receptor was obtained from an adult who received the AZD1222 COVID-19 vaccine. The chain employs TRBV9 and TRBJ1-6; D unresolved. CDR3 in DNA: TGTGCCAGCAGCGAATCGGGCCTAAGAAGAGTATCACCCCTCCACTTT. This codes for CASSESGLRRVSPLHF.